This T cell receptor (beta chain) was profiled in a study of blood T cell repertoires in COVID-19. Turning to the study itself: Sites across the United States, Italy and Spain contributed samples from acute and convalescent COVID-19. In each case, the material was cDNA or gDNA derived from T cells, B-cell-depleted T cells, or PBMCs.

The V and J ends lost 0 bases and 8 bases respectively, with 11 bases between them. The CDR3 consists of 13 residues. Looked up from germline, CDR1 is SGDLS and CDR2 is YYNGEE. In the source study's methods: Using reference gene primer amplification, nucleated cell counts were estimated. Produced via immunoSEQ multiplex PCR; TCRdb's table is partial and in-frame only. The V and J calls and the clone size are those of that table, but D and trimming were determined from the DNA. This table has tens of thousands of clones, about four fifths appearing once. This chain uses TRBV9 with TRBJ1-2; D unclear. Sequenced: peripheral blood. The TCR was taken from a man aged 65 to 79 with acute or convalescent COVID-19. CDR3 sequence (DNA): TGTGCCAGCAGCGTAGTTAGTGGGAGGGGCTACACCTTC. Protein product: CASSVVSGRGYTF.